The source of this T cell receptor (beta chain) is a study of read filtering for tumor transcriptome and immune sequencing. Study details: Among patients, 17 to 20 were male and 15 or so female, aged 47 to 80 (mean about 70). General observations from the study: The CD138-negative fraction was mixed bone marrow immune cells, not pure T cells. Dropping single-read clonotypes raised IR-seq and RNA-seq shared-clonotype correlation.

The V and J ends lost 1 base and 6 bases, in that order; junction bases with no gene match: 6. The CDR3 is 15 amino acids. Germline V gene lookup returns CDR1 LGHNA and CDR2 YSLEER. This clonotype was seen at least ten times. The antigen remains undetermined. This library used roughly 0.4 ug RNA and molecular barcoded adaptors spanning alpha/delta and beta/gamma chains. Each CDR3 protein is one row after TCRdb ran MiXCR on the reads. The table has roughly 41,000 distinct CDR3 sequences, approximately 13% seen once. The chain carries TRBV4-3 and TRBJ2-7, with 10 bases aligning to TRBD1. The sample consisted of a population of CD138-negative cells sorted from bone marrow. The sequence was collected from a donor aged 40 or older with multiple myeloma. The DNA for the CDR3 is TGCGCCAGCAGCCAAGTCGGGACAGGGGCCGGCGAGCAGTACTTC. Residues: CASSQVGTGAGEQYF.